The 27 T cell receptor beta chains given below trace back to one sample, sequenced in a study of blood T cell repertoires in COVID-19. Clones were sequenced by immunoSEQ multiplex PCR, and TCRdb holds only the in-frame ones, with some missing. This sample has about 150,000 clones; approximately 80% occur once, and the top ten carry roughly 8.4%. The sequencing sample was made of peripheral blood. Source of these receptors: a human donor with acute or convalescent COVID-19. The donor label of this sample is uncertain.

This clone was detected once. The V call is TRBV3-1 (or the pseudogene TRBV3-2), the J call TRBJ2-1; D ambiguous. The CDR3 extends over 17 amino acids. Trimming shortened V by 1 base and J by 4 bases, and 17 bases separated the two germline ends. Per the germline V gene, CDR1 is LGHDT and CDR2 is YNNKEL (reference sequence). In DNA, the CDR3 is TGTGCCAGCAGCCAAGCGAGGCTGGGTGCACTATACAATGAGCAGTTCTTC. This gives the protein CASSQARLGALYNEQFF.

This sequence joins TRBV9 and TRBJ1-1; D unresolved. Trimming left V 4 bases short and J 2 bases short, with 15 bases between. CDR3 length: 15 residues. From germline, CDR1 is SGDLS and CDR2 YYNGEE. CDR3 DNA: TGTGCCAGCAGCCCTCAGCCCGGAGTAAACACTGAAGCTTTCTTT. Translation: CASSPQPGVNTEAFF.

This chain uses TRBV5-5 with TRBJ1-1; the D gene is possibly TRBD1 (6 bases). V was trimmed by 4 bases and J by 6 bases, leaving 19 bases between them. The CDR3 contains 15 residues. Germline loops: CDR1 SGHKS, CDR2 YYEKEE (reference sequence). CDR3 nucleotide sequence: TGTGCCAGCAGCCCTTGGGGGCAGGGGAGCGCTGAAGCTTTCTTT. It is translated as CASSPWGQGSAEAFF.

The chain carries TRBV27 and TRBJ2-1, with 7 bases lining up with TRBD2. Looked up from germline, CDR1 is MNHEY and CDR2 is SMNVEV (reference sequence). The ends lost 8 bases at V and 0 bases at J; junction bases unmatched: 13. This CDR3 region has 17 residues. The CDR3: CASGHLRDYNSYNEQFF. CDR3 bases: TGTGCCAGCGGCCACCTTAGGGACTACAACTCCTACAATGAGCAGTTCTTC.

This clone was counted ten times or more. This chain links TRBV11-1 with TRBJ1-6, with 11 nucleotides matching TRBD1. V gave up 3 bases and J gave up 4 bases; unmatched junction bases: 2. Germline-derived CDR1 and CDR2 are SGHAT and FQDESV (reference sequence). This CDR3 comprises 16 residues. The CDR3 is CASSLGDRGYNSPLHF. CDR3 nucleotides: TGTGCCAGCAGCTTGGGGGACAGGGGGTATAATTCACCCCTCCACTTT.

This clone has only a few counts. The rearrangement joins TRBV5-1 to TRBJ1-2; possible D gene TRBD1, 6 bases. V lost 3 bases, J lost 7 bases, and 13 bases lay in between. Germline-derived CDR1 and CDR2 are SGHRS and YFSETQ. This CDR3 is built from 13 residues. CDR3 in amino acids: CASSSTTGFGYTF. The CDR3 coding sequence is TGCGCCAGCAGCTCTACTACAGGGTTTGGCTACACCTTC.

The J gene is TRBJ2-3, the V gene TRBV6-5, with TRBD1 identical over 8 bases. V lost 6 bases and J lost 14; bases outside the gene matches: 13. Germline V gene lookup returns CDR1 MNHEY and CDR2 SVGAGI. This CDR3 has 13 residues. As DNA, the CDR3 is TGTGCCAGCAGGCTCGGAAGGGGACAGGCTCCGTATTTT. It specifies CASRLGRGQAPYF.

This clone has a single count. V is TRBV27 and J is TRBJ2-2; 7 bases fit TRBD1. CDR3 length: 16 amino acids. Per germline, CDR1 MNHEY and CDR2 SMNVEV (reference sequence). Trimming took 4 bases from V and 3 from J; bases not matched to a gene: 8. The CDR3 nucleotides read TGTGCCAGCAGTTCCCTACAGGGGCGCGACACCGGGGAGCTGTTTTTT. This codes for CASSSLQGRDTGELFF.

This rearrangement joins TRBV5-1 to TRBJ1-2; no clear D. This CDR3 comprises 14 residues. Trimming shortened V by 4 bases and J by 4 bases, and 14 bases separated the two germline ends. Germline CDR1 and CDR2: SGHRS and YFSETQ. The CDR3 is CASSPDGRGYGYTF. CDR3 in DNA: TGCGCCAGCAGCCCTGACGGACGGGGCTATGGCTACACCTTC.

The CDR3 loop is CATSSRDSQETQYF. The DNA for the CDR3 is TGTGCCACCAGCTCCCGGGACAGCCAAGAGACCCAGTACTTC. V gene TRBV15 combines with J gene TRBJ2-5; the match to TRBD1 covers 7 bases. The CDR3 has 14 amino acids. V shed 5 bases and J 1 base; nucleotides not matched to a gene: 4. Germline CDR1 LNHNV, CDR2 YYDKDF (reference sequence).

The chain is built from TRBV3-1 (or the pseudogene TRBV3-2) and TRBJ1-1; unclear D gene. This CDR3 spans 15 amino acids. With 4 bases removed from V and 0 bases from J, the gap between germline ends came to 12 bases. Germline V gene sequence: CDR1 LGHDT, CDR2 YNNKEL (reference sequence). CDR3 sequence reads: CASSLRDGMNTEAFF. The DNA of the CDR3 is TGTGCCAGCAGCCTCAGAGACGGGATGAACACTGAAGCTTTCTTT.

This chain connects TRBV2 to TRBJ1-2; tentative D call: TRBD1 (5 bases). V dropped 2 bases and J dropped 8 bases, with 15 bases sitting between them. Per germline, CDR1 SNHLY and CDR2 FYNNEI. CDR3 length equals 14 residues. The CDR3 spells CASSEFGASRGYTF. The DNA of the CDR3 is TGTGCCAGCAGTGAATTTGGGGCTTCGAGAGGCTACACCTTC. Combining the CDR3 with reference TRBV2 and TRBJ1-2 gives the whole variable domain EPEVTQTPSHQVTQMGQEVILRCVPISNHLYFYWYRQILGQKVEFLVSFYNNEISEKSEIFDDQFSVERPDGSNFTLKIRSTKLEDSAMYFCASSEFGASRGYTFGSGTRLTVV.

CDR3 loop: CASSQMWARNTEAFF. The CDR3 coding sequence is TGTGCCAGCAGCCAGATGTGGGCGAGGAACACTGAAGCTTTCTTT. This chain uses TRBV3-1 (or the pseudogene TRBV3-2) with TRBJ1-1, with D hard to call. CDR1 and CDR2 from the germline V gene are LGHDT and YNNKEL (reference sequence). The CDR3 sequence is 15 residues long. V shed 3 bases and J shed 1 base, with 12 bases lying between them.

V usage is TRBV19 and J usage is TRBJ2-2; no clear D. This CDR3 is 14 amino acids long. CDR1 is LNHDA and CDR2 is SQIVND in the germline V gene (reference sequence). V lost 1 base to trimming and J lost 4 bases, with 7 bases between them. The CDR3 DNA sequence: TGTGCCAGTAGTATAGGACTGTCCACCGGGGAGCTGTTTTTT. Amino acid sequence: CASSIGLSTGELFF.

A remark on this clone: The identical CDR3 is also encoded by other nucleotide sequences in the sample. The chain joins TRBV5-6 to TRBJ1-1; D not resolved. Germline values: CDR1 SGHDT, CDR2 YYEEEE. The CDR3 consists of 12 residues. The V end was cut by 0 bases, the J end by 4 bases, with 4 bases between. The chain's CDR3 is CASSLGSTEAFF. CDR3 nucleotides: TGTGCCAGCAGCTTGGGGAGCACTGAAGCTTTCTTT. The complete variable domain, with remaining parts taken from reference TRBV5-6 and TRBJ1-1, reads DAGVTQSPTHLIKTRGQQVTLRCSPKSGHDTVSWYQQALGQGPQFIFQYYEEEERQRGNFPDRFSGHQFPNYSSELNVNALLLGDSALYLCASSLGSTEAFFGQGTRLTVV.

V is TRBV5-5 and J is TRBJ1-4; TRBD1 might be the D (5 bases). The CDR3 is 13 amino acids. Germline V lookup: CDR1 SGHKS, CDR2 YYEKEE (reference sequence). Trimming took 0 bases from V and 8 from J, leaving 8 bases between them. CDR3 loop: CASSLAGGEKLFF. CDR3 DNA sequence: TGTGCCAGCAGCTTGGCCGGGGGGGAAAAACTGTTTTTT.

This chain uses TRBV9 with TRBJ2-2, with TRBD2 as a possible D gene (5 bases). Germline CDR1 SGDLS, CDR2 YYNGEE. Trimming removed 0 bases from V and 2 bases from J, with 8 bases in between. The length of the CDR3 is 15 residues. CDR3 sequence (DNA): TGTGCCAGCAGCGTAGCACTAGTCAACACCGGGGAGCTGTTTTTT. Translation gives CASSVALVNTGELFF.

This clone showed up just once. The V call is TRBV7-9, the J call TRBJ2-2; D is ambiguous. V lost 5 bases, J lost 8 bases, and 21 bases lay in between. The CDR3 length is 16 residues. The germline V gene encodes CDR1 SEHNR and CDR2 FQNEAQ (reference sequence). CDR3 loop: CASSPPSLGMAGELFF. CDR3 nucleotide sequence: TGTGCCAGCAGCCCCCCTTCCCTAGGTATGGCTGGGGAGCTGTTTTTT.

Here the CDR3 reads CASSLSWSGAQPQHF. CDR3 nucleotide sequence: TGTGCCAGCAGCTTGAGTTGGTCAGGGGCGCAGCCCCAGCATTTT. The chain uses TRBV5-6 and TRBJ1-5, with D maybe TRBD1 (6 bases). This CDR3 region has 15 residues. V was shortened by 1 base and J by 7 bases, with 15 bases between the two germline ends. Germline CDR1 reads SGHDT; CDR2 reads YYEEEE.

The V and J genes are TRBV27 and TRBJ2-3, with 7 bases lining up with TRBD1. V dropped 5 bases and J dropped 2; count of bases not matched to a gene: 4. Germline CDR1 is MNHEY and CDR2 is SMNVEV (reference sequence). The CDR3 covers 14 residues. CDR3 region: CASSHRGSTDTQYF. CDR3 sequence (DNA): TGTGCCAGCAGTCACAGGGGATCCACAGATACGCAGTATTTT.

This clone has just a few counts. The chain has TRBV7-2 and TRBJ1-2; D not resolved. Trimming pared 3 bases from V and 4 bases from J, leaving 9 bases between. Per germline, CDR1 SGHTA and CDR2 FQGNSA. CDR3 size: 13 residues. CDR3 amino acids: CASSFVQIYGYTF. The CDR3 DNA follows: TGTGCCAGCAGCTTTGTACAGATCTATGGCTACACCTTC.

The chain has TRBV24-1 and TRBJ1-2, with D hard to call. Germline V gene data show CDR1 as KGHDR and CDR2 as SFDVKD. The CDR3 consists of 13 residues. V lost 4 bases and J 2 bases, leaving 7 bases between the germline ends. DNA of the CDR3: TGTGCCACCAGTGAAAACACGAACTATGGCTACACCTTC. Translation gives CATSENTNYGYTF.

DNA of the CDR3: TGTGCCTGGAGTGTACGACGGGACAAGTACACTATGGGCAGCTATGGCTACACCTTC. This gives the protein CAWSVRRDKYTMGSYGYTF. V usage is TRBV30 and J usage is TRBJ1-2, with D possibly TRBD1 on 6 matching bases. CDR3 size: 19 residues. V was shortened by 0 bases and J by 4 bases, with 27 bases between the two germline ends. CDR1 and CDR2 from the germline V gene are GTSNPN and SVGIG (reference sequence).

The chain is built from TRBV5-1 and TRBJ1-1, with TRBD1 identical over 9 bases. V lost 3 bases, J lost 4 bases, and 7 bases stayed unmatched. The germline V gene has CDR1 SGHRS and CDR2 YFSETQ. CDR3 size: 15 residues. CDR3 DNA: TGCGCCAGCAGCTCGGGACAGGGTTTGGTCACTGAAGCTTTCTTT. The encoded protein is CASSSGQGLVTEAFF.

The chain links TRBV4-2 to TRBJ2-2; 8 bases line up with TRBD2. CDR3 length equals 18 residues. V was clipped by 1 base and J by 4 bases; unmatched bases: 11. Germline V lookup: CDR1 LGHNA, CDR2 YNFKEQ. CDR3 bases: TGTGCCAGCAGCCAAGCGCCCCGAGCGGGGGCCGCCACCGGGGAGCTGTTTTTT. This translates into CASSQAPRAGAATGELFF.

This chain uses TRBV9 with TRBJ1-3; D remains ambiguous. The CDR3 extends over 17 amino acids. V was cut by 3 bases and J by 2 bases, with 18 bases left in between. The germline V gene encodes CDR1 SGDLS and CDR2 YYNGEE. Written as DNA, the CDR3 is TGTGCCAGCAGCGCCCCGGGCGGGGAAGGACCTGGAAACACCATATATTTT. Protein product: CASSAPGGEGPGNTIYF. Full variable domain (missing parts from reference TRBV9 and TRBJ1-3): DSGVTQTPKHLITATGQRVTLRCSPRSGDLSVYWYQQSLDQGLQFLIQYYNGEERAKGNILERFSAQQFPDLHSELNLSSLELGDSALYFCASSAPGGEGPGNTIYFGEGSWLTVV.

The chain is built from TRBV7-2 and TRBJ1-2; the D is unclear. Germline V gene sequence: CDR1 SGHTA, CDR2 FQGNSA. This CDR3 contains 16 residues. V shed 1 base and J shed 2 bases, with 14 bases lying between them. The CDR3 sequence is CASSLGPSRGNYGYTF. In DNA form, the CDR3 reads TGTGCCAGCAGCTTAGGCCCTTCGCGGGGAAACTATGGCTACACCTTC. The whole variable domain, filled in from reference TRBV7-2 and TRBJ1-2, reads GAGVSQSPSNKVTEKGKDVELRCDPISGHTALYWYRQSLGQGLEFLIYFQGNSAPDKSGLPSDRFSAERTGGSVSTLTIQRTQQEDSAVYLCASSLGPSRGNYGYTFGSGTRLTVV.